The following is a TCR beta chain sequence with its context. The data were obtained in a study of identical twins. CDR3 size: 15 residues. V was trimmed by 3 bases and J by 3 bases, leaving 12 bases between them. A single record per CDR3 protein comes from TCRdb applying MiXCR to the 5' RACE reads. Of roughly 1,500,000 distinct CDR3 sequences listed, roughly a third are singletons. The receptor comes from a newborn girl in good health. V is TRBV12-3 or TRBV12-4 and J is TRBJ2-1; no reliable D call. The sequencing input was cord blood. As DNA, the CDR3 is TGTGCCAGCAGTTTGAGAACCACCGGCTACAATGAGCAGTTCTTC. This encodes CASSLRTTGYNEQFF.